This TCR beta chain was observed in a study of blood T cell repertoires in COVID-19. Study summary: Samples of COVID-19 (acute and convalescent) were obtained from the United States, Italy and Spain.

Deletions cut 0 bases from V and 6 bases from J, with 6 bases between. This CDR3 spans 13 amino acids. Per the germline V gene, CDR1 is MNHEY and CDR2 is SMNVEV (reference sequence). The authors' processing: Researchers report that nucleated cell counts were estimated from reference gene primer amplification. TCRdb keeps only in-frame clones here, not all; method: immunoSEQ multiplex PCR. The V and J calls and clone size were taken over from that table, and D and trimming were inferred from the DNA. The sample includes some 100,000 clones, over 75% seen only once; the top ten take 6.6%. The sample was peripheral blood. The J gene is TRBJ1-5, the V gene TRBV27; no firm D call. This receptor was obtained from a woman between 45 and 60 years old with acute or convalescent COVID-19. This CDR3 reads CASSLSPGQPQHF. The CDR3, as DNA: TGTGCCAGCAGTTTATCCCCCGGTCAGCCCCAGCATTTT.